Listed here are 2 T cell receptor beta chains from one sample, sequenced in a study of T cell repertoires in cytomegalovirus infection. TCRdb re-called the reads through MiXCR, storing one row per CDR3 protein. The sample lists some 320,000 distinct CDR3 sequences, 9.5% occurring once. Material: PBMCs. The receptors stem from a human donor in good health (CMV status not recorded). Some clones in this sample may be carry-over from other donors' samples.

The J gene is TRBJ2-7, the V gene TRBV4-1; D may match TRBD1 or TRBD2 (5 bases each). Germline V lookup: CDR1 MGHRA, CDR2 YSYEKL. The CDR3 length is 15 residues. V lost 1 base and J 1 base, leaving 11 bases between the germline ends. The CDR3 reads CASSQGGRNSYEQYF. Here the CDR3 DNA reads TGCGCCAGCAGCCAAGGGGGACGGAATTCCTACGAGCAGTACTTC.

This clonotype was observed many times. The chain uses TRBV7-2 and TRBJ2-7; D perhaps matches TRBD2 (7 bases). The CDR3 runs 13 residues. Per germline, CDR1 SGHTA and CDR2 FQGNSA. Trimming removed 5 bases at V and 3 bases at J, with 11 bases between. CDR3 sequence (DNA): TGTGCCAGCAGCCCGGGGGGCCTCTACGAGCAGTACTTC. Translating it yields CASSPGGLYEQYF.